A single sample gave rise to the 20 T cell receptor beta chains below, sequenced in a study of blood T cell repertoires in COVID-19. Profiled with immunoSEQ multiplex PCR; TCRdb holds only in-frame clones, not every one. This sample carries approximately 240,000 clones, roughly 82% of them seen once, and the ten largest clones take 4% to 6%. Material: peripheral blood. The receptors were sampled from a woman aged 80 or older with active or convalescent COVID-19.

The chain has TRBV3-1 (or the pseudogene TRBV3-2) and TRBJ1-6; unclear D gene. Trimming left V 6 bases short and J 11 bases short, with 11 bases between. This CDR3 comprises 12 residues. Germline V lookup: CDR1 LGHDT, CDR2 YNNKEL (reference sequence). In DNA form, the CDR3 reads TGTGCCAGCAGTCCCGGTGCGGCACCCCTCCACTTT. Translation gives CASSPGAAPLHF.

A note on this clone: The junction and the germline gene differ at one end; a read error may be behind it. V is TRBV2 and J is TRBJ2-1; possible D gene TRBD1, 5 bases. The V gene's germline CDR1 is SNHLY and CDR2 FYNNEI. The CDR3 sequence is 12 residues long. CDR3 amino acids: CASSERGNGQFF. Written as DNA, the CDR3 is TGTGCCAGCAGTGAAAGGGGAAATGGGCAGTTCTTC.

This chain joins TRBV2 and TRBJ1-1, with D possibly being TRBD1 (6 bases). The germline V gene encodes CDR1 SNHLY and CDR2 FYNNEI. The CDR3 contains 15 residues. V dropped 8 bases and J dropped 2 bases, with 18 bases sitting between them. The CDR3 sequence: CASGLGGRFNTEAFF. The DNA of the CDR3 is TGTGCCAGCGGGTTGGGGGGGCGCTTTAACACTGAAGCTTTCTTT.

V usage is TRBV2 and J usage is TRBJ1-1; D remains unclear. Deletions cut 6 bases from V and 0 bases from J, with 8 bases between. The CDR3 has 13 residues. The germline V gene has CDR1 SNHLY and CDR2 FYNNEI. The CDR3 loop is CASRGELNTEAFF. The CDR3, as DNA: TGTGCCAGCAGGGGCGAACTGAACACTGAAGCTTTCTTT. The entire variable domain, with the rest obtained from reference TRBV2 and TRBJ1-1, is as follows: EPEVTQTPSHQVTQMGQEVILRCVPISNHLYFYWYRQILGQKVEFLVSFYNNEISEKSEIFDDQFSVERPDGSNFTLKIRSTKLEDSAMYFCASRGELNTEAFFGQGTRLTVV.

The CDR3 DNA sequence: TGTGCCAGCAGTCAGGCCTCACACATTCAGTACTTC. Translation: CASSQASHIQYF. The chain combines TRBV12-3 or TRBV12-4 with TRBJ2-4, with no clear D. Trimming removed 5 bases from V and 8 bases from J, with 10 bases in between. The CDR3 spans 12 residues.

Notes on this clone: Other DNA sequences from this sample encode an identical CDR3 as well. The V gene is TRBV5-4, the J gene TRBJ2-7, with TRBD2 matching over 8 bases. Germline V gene sequence: CDR1 SGHNT, CDR2 YYREEE (reference sequence). V dropped 4 bases and J dropped 2; count of bases not matched to a gene: 8. The CDR3 runs to 15 residues. This CDR3 reads CASSPGRGGPYEQYF. CDR3 nucleotides: TGTGCCAGCAGCCCCGGTCGGGGGGGCCCCTACGAGCAGTACTTC. The full variable domain, rest sourced from reference TRBV5-4 and TRBJ2-7, is ETGVTQSPTHLIKTRGQQVTLRCSSQSGHNTVSWYQQALGQGPQFIFQYYREEENGRGNFPPRFSGLQFPNYSSELNVNALELDDSALYLCASSPGRGGPYEQYFGPGTRLTVT.

About this clone itself: The CDR3 end shows no conserved phenylalanine or tryptophan, and so a read error is likely. No DNA is shown, since the ends of the CDR3 on it are uncertain; the CDR3 is the one TCRdb lists. The chain links TRBV18 to TRBJ1-1; the D call TRBD1 from the table was never checked on the DNA. The CDR3 spans 13 amino acids, including both terminal residues. Germline CDR1 is KGHSH and CDR2 is LQKENI. The CDR3 protein is CASSLLRDRVVTV.

V usage is TRBV21-1 and J usage is TRBJ1-2; no DNA check was done on the table's D call, TRBD1. TRBV21-1 is annotated as a pseudogene. This CDR3 has 19 residues. In DNA form, the CDR3 reads TGTGCCAGCAGCATTAGCCGACCAGCGGGACAGGGGGTTTACTATGGCTACACCTTC. It specifies CASSISRPAGQGVYYGYTF.

The V gene is TRBV14, the J gene TRBJ2-1; possibly TRBD2 for D (6 bases). This CDR3 spans 18 amino acids. CDR1 and CDR2 (germline): SGHDN, FVKESK. Trimming took off 4 bases at V and 0 bases at J, with 19 bases between the two ends. This CDR3 is CASSPLFSGRSSYNEQFF. The CDR3 DNA is TGTGCCAGCAGCCCCCTCTTTAGCGGCCGTAGCTCCTACAATGAGCAGTTCTTC.

This clone was recorded once. This sequence joins TRBV6-5 and TRBJ2-7, with D possibly TRBD1 on 6 matching bases. The ends were cut back, 7 bases at V and 2 bases at J, with 12 bases in the middle. The CDR3 spans 13 residues. Germline CDR1 is MNHEY and CDR2 is SVGAGI. The CDR3 nucleotides read TGTGCCAGCACCCGGGACATTCCCTACGAGCAGTACTTC. Its translation: CASTRDIPYEQYF.

This chain links TRBV3-1 (or the pseudogene TRBV3-2) with TRBJ2-5; 7 bases line up with TRBD2. CDR3 length equals 15 residues. Unmatched junction bases numbered 7, after V lost 2 bases and J lost 4 bases. Germline assignment: CDR1 LGHDT and CDR2 YNNKEL (reference sequence). CDR3 protein: CASSQRRGDGETQYF. The CDR3 bases are TGTGCCAGCAGCCAACGTCGGGGGGACGGAGAGACCCAGTACTTC.

This clone was detected only once. This sequence joins TRBV28 and TRBJ1-5; D might be TRBD1 (5 bases). The V gene lost 6 bases and the J gene lost 7 bases, with 10 bases spanning the gap. Germline V gene sequence: CDR1 MDHEN, CDR2 SYDVKM. This CDR3 has 12 residues. The CDR3 spells CASRGGAQPQHF. For the CDR3, the DNA is TGTGCCAGCAGAGGAGGGGCGCAGCCCCAGCATTTT.

The chain couples TRBV14 to TRBJ1-2; no clear D gene. The germline V gene has CDR1 SGHDN and CDR2 FVKESK. CDR3 length equals 13 residues. Trimming stripped 3 bases from V and 4 bases from J, with 9 bases between. The DNA for the CDR3 is TGTGCCAGCAGCCACGAAAGAGTCTATGGCTACACCTTC. Its translation: CASSHERVYGYTF.

This chain connects TRBV3-1 (or the pseudogene TRBV3-2) to TRBJ1-2, with D possibly matching TRBD1 (6 bases). CDR1 is LGHDT, CDR2 YNNKEL, per germline (reference sequence). This CDR3 has 16 residues. Trimming stripped 2 bases from V and 8 bases from J, with 21 bases between. The CDR3: CASSQRTLRGDLGYTF. The CDR3 coding sequence is TGTGCCAGCAGCCAAAGGACTCTCAGGGGCGATTTAGGCTACACCTTC.

This clone was observed once. The chain couples TRBV2 to TRBJ2-5, with a possible D match to TRBD1 (5 bases). This CDR3 region has 15 residues. V lost 2 bases, J lost 0 bases, and 10 bases lay in between. CDR1 is SNHLY, CDR2 FYNNEI, per germline. CDR3 in DNA: TGTGCCAGCAGTGAATATAAGGGGTACCAAGAGACCCAGTACTTC. Amino acids: CASSEYKGYQETQYF.

The chain combines TRBV12-5 with TRBJ2-5; 7 bases agree with TRBD1. From germline, CDR1 is LGHNT and CDR2 FRNRAP. After removal of 6 bases from V and 5 bases from J, the junction contained 3 bases not matched to a gene. CDR3 length equals 12 residues. CDR3 protein: CASGETGETQYF. CDR3 coding DNA: TGTGCTAGTGGGGAGACAGGGGAGACCCAGTACTTC.

This chain joins TRBV24-1 and TRBJ2-7, with D tentatively TRBD2 (6 bases). This CDR3 is 15 amino acids long. V lost 2 bases to trimming and J lost 1 base, with 11 bases between them. Germline V CDR1 and CDR2: KGHDR, SFDVKD. The CDR3 DNA reads as TGTGCCACCAGTGATTCGCGGGACCCGTCCTACGAGCAGTACTTC. This codes for CATSDSRDPSYEQYF.

The DNA for the CDR3 is TGTGCCAGCAGTGAAGTCGTTCAAGAGACCCAGTACTTC. It translates to CASSEVVQETQYF. The chain carries TRBV2 and TRBJ2-5; no clear D gene. The CDR3 consists of 13 residues. With 1 base removed from V and 2 bases from J, the gap between germline ends came to 5 bases. Germline assignment: CDR1 SNHLY and CDR2 FYNNEI.

This clone came up a few times. The chain uses TRBV6-5 and TRBJ1-5; D remains ambiguous. The ends were cut back, 5 bases at V and 2 bases at J, with 7 bases in the middle. Germline V gene sequence: CDR1 MNHEY, CDR2 SVGAGI. The CDR3 is made up of 13 amino acids. CDR3 sequence reads: CASSIGGNQPQHF. In DNA, the CDR3 is TGTGCCAGCAGTATAGGAGGCAATCAGCCCCAGCATTTT.

V and J are TRBV30 and TRBJ1-5, with 10 positions matching TRBD1. V gave up 3 bases and J gave up 5 bases; unmatched junction bases: 1. Germline CDR1 reads GTSNPN; CDR2 reads SVGIG (reference sequence). The CDR3 extends over 13 amino acids. CDR3 bases: TGTGCCTGGAGGGGACAGGGGTATCAGCCCCAGCATTTT. It specifies CAWRGQGYQPQHF.